This T cell receptor beta chain was captured in a study of CXCR3-negative and CXCR3-positive naive CD8 T cells. Naivety in CD8+ T cells corresponded to a CD45RO-CCR7+CD27+CD95- phenotype. Study findings and constraints: Similar TRBV-TRBJ usage characterized naive CXCR3-negative and CXCR3-positive cells; memory cells differed. Cryopreservation partially decreased CXCR3 expression, and most assays used fresh PBMCs. CXCR3-negative naive cells had less hydrophobic TRB CDR3s than did CXCR3-positive naive cells.

In regard to this clonotype: Its target is unknown.

UMI-labeled 5' RACE TRB cDNA libraries were prepared from the cells. TCRdb re-called the 5' RACE reads; every CDR3 protein appears as one record, without DNA. This sample's table reports tens of thousands of distinct CDR3 sequences. Germline CDR1 and CDR2: SQVTM and ANQGSEA. CDR3 size: 12 residues. The V call is TRBV29-1, the J call TRBJ1-2; TCRdb picks TRBD1, but there is no DNA to check that call. The sequence came from a human donor in good health. Some clones in this sample may be carry-over from other donors' samples. Sequenced material: naive CXCR3+ CD8+ T cells from blood. Subset: CD45RO-CCR7+CD27+CD95- naive CD8+ T cells expressing CXCR3 (TNR3+). CDR3 loop: CSAGSESYGYTF. The full variable domain, rest sourced from reference TRBV29-1 and TRBJ1-2, is SAVISQKPSRDICQRGTSLTIQCQVDSQVTMMFWYRQQPGQSLTLIATANQGSEATYESGFVIDKFPISRPNLTFSTLTVSNMSPEDSSIYLCSAGSESYGYTFGSGTRLTVV.